The rows below give T cell receptor beta chains drawn from one sample of a study of early T cells in non-severe SARS-CoV-2 infection. TCRdb redid the calling of the 5' RACE reads with MiXCR, one entry per CDR3 protein. The sample lists about 94,000 distinct CDR3 sequences, about 13% seen once, with 2% to 2.5% in the top ten. Specimen: whole blood. Source of these receptors: an adult who was a healthcare worker with PCR-confirmed SARS-CoV-2 infection or an uninfected control (not recorded which). The CDR3 runs from the conserved cysteine through the conserved F or W. The order of the fields is clone size, D gene, J gene, V gene, CDR3 DNA, CDR3 protein. A D gene is named only where the DNA matches it firmly. The size field is filled for only some rows; it gives once, few, many or a size class.

abundance: .; d_gene: TRBD1; j_gene: TRBJ2-3; v_gene: TRBV11-2; CDR3nt: TGTGCCAGCAGCTTAGACGGGACAGGGGGAGATACGCAGTATTTT; CDR3aa: CASSLDGTGGDTQYF
abundance: many; d_gene: TRBD2; j_gene: TRBJ2-3; v_gene: TRBV6-2/TRBV6-3; CDR3nt: TGTGCCAGCAGTTCCTCGCTAGCGGGGGGGCCGGGAGATACGCAGTATTTT; CDR3aa: CASSSSLAGGPGDTQYF
abundance: many; d_gene: .; j_gene: TRBJ2-1; v_gene: TRBV20-1; CDR3nt: TGCAGTGCTAACGGCCTTCGCAATGAGCAGTTCTTC; CDR3aa: CSANGLRNEQFF
abundance: few; d_gene: TRBD1; j_gene: TRBJ2-2; v_gene: TRBV3-1; CDR3nt: TGTGCCAGCAGCATCTATCGGGACAGGCGAAACACCGGGGAGCTGTTTTTT; CDR3aa: CASSIYRDRRNTGELFF
abundance: many; d_gene: .; j_gene: TRBJ2-2; v_gene: TRBV16; CDR3nt: TGTGCCAGCAGCCAATACGGCGGGGAGCTGTTTTTT; CDR3aa: CASSQYGGELFF
abundance: many; d_gene: TRBD2; j_gene: TRBJ2-4; v_gene: TRBV27; CDR3nt: TGTGCCAGCAGTTTACTAGCGGGGGGGTCCAAAAACATTCAGTACTTC; CDR3aa: CASSLLAGGSKNIQYF
abundance: many; d_gene: TRBD2; j_gene: TRBJ2-3; v_gene: TRBV18; CDR3nt: TGTGCCAGCTCACCACCCGGGTTAGCGGGGGCCAACACAGATACGCAGTATTTT; CDR3aa: CASSPPGLAGANTDTQYF
abundance: few; d_gene: .; j_gene: TRBJ1-2; v_gene: TRBV2; CDR3nt: TGTGCCAGCAGGGAGGGGGTCAGGCCCCTCGGCTACACCTTC; CDR3aa: CASREGVRPLGYTF
abundance: few; d_gene: .; j_gene: TRBJ2-5; v_gene: TRBV29-1; CDR3nt: TGCAGCACCCGGGCCTCCGGGGGAGAGACCCAGTACTTC; CDR3aa: CSTRASGGETQYF
abundance: many; d_gene: .; j_gene: TRBJ2-6; v_gene: TRBV7-8; CDR3nt: TGTGCCAGCAGCTCGTACACAGGCGCTTCTGGGGCCAACGTCCTGACTTTC; CDR3aa: CASSSYTGASGANVLTF
abundance: .; d_gene: .; j_gene: TRBJ2-7; v_gene: TRBV2; CDR3nt: TGTGCCAGCAGTGAAACAGGGATCCCGGGGGAGCAGTACTTC; CDR3aa: CASSETGIPGEQYF
abundance: many; d_gene: TRBD1; j_gene: TRBJ2-1; v_gene: TRBV5-1; CDR3nt: TGCGCCAGCAGCGTCCGGGACAGGGGCTACAATGAGCAGTTCTTC; CDR3aa: CASSVRDRGYNEQFF
abundance: few; d_gene: .; j_gene: TRBJ2-5; v_gene: TRBV29-1; CDR3nt: TGCAGCGTGGACCAGGGGGGGACCCAGTACTTC; CDR3aa: CSVDQGGTQYF
abundance: many; d_gene: .; j_gene: TRBJ1-1; v_gene: TRBV6-5; CDR3nt: TGTGCCAGCAGTTACTCGATGGTCAGGAGGAACACTGAAGCTTTCTTT; CDR3aa: CASSYSMVRRNTEAFF
abundance: few; d_gene: TRBD1; j_gene: TRBJ2-6; v_gene: TRBV20-1; CDR3nt: TGCAGTGCTGGGGACAGGGGTAGCTCTGGGGCCAACGTCCTGACTTTC; CDR3aa: CSAGDRGSSGANVLTF
abundance: .; d_gene: .; j_gene: TRBJ2-7; v_gene: TRBV2; CDR3nt: TGTGCCAGCAGTGGCCGACAGGACACCGAGCAGTACTTC; CDR3aa: CASSGRQDTEQYF